Following are 27 T cell receptor beta chains from one sample sequenced in a study of shared clonotypes between healthy human individuals. In the naive CD8 group, cells lacked CD45RO and were positively selected for CCR7, so terminally differentiated effector memory CD45RA+ cells were left out. Sequenced by immunoSEQ multiplex PCR; TCRdb stores in-frame clones only, minus some. The table has hundreds of thousands of clones, around 96% seen once; the top ten hold approximately 0.11%. Sequencing used naive CD8+ T cells sorted from blood. These receptor sequences come from a woman in her 30s in good health.

V gene TRBV19 combines with J gene TRBJ2-7; possible D gene TRBD2, 6 bases. V lost 2 bases, J lost 4 bases, and 12 bases lay in between. The CDR3 spans 14 residues. CDR1 LNHDA and CDR2 SQIVND come from the germline V gene (reference sequence). CDR3 residues: CASSISSESYEQYF. The CDR3 DNA is TGTGCCAGTAGTATATCTAGCGAAAGTTACGAGCAGTACTTC.

The chain employs TRBV27 and TRBJ2-5; 8 nucleotides agree with TRBD1. J lost 5 bases, V lost 5 bases, and 19 bases had no gene match. CDR1 is MNHEY, CDR2 SMNVEV, per germline (reference sequence). The CDR3 contains 18 residues. The DNA of the CDR3 is TGTGCCAGCAGTCCTAGCGTTGGGGACAGGCGGACCCGGGAGACCCAGTACTTC. It translates to CASSPSVGDRRTRETQYF.

This clone was counted once. One junction end does not reproduce the germline sequence, and a read error may be involved. This chain connects TRBV27 to TRBJ2-7; D might be TRBD2 (6 bases). The CDR3 is 14 residues long. The germline V gene encodes CDR1 MNHEY and CDR2 SMNVEV (reference sequence). CDR3 bases: TGTGCCAGCAGTCCTGGGACTTCTACCTACGAGCAGTATTTC. This encodes CASSPGTSTYEQYF.

The rearrangement uses TRBV2 and TRBJ1-1, with D possibly TRBD1 on 5 matching bases. V lost 2 bases and J lost 0, with 10 bases in between. Germline values: CDR1 SNHLY, CDR2 FYNNEI. The CDR3 runs 15 residues. DNA for the CDR3: TGTGCCAGCAGTGAACGCCAGGGCGTGAACACTGAAGCTTTCTTT. Its protein is CASSERQGVNTEAFF.

This clone was found once. The chain links TRBV19 to TRBJ2-7; D might be TRBD1 (5 bases). Germline-derived CDR1 and CDR2 are LNHDA and SQIVND (reference sequence). The CDR3 runs to 13 residues. V was trimmed by 4 bases and J by 3 bases, leaving 10 bases between them. CDR3 sequence (DNA): TGTGCCAGTAGTAGAGGACAATACTACGAGCAGTACTTC. Residues: CASSRGQYYEQYF.

V usage is TRBV27 and J usage is TRBJ1-1; the match to TRBD1 covers 11 bases. J gave up 0 bases and V 5 bases, and 5 bases lay outside the gene matches. Germline CDR1 and CDR2: MNHEY and SMNVEV (reference sequence). The CDR3 spans 16 residues. The CDR3 DNA follows: TGTGCCAGCAGTGAGGGGACAGGGGGGGTGAACACTGAAGCTTTCTTT. This gives the protein CASSEGTGGVNTEAFF.

With regard to this clone: Other DNA variants within this sample encode the same CDR3. V is TRBV19 and J is TRBJ2-7; TRBD1 matches 9 bases. The germline V gene encodes CDR1 LNHDA and CDR2 SQIVND (reference sequence). J lost 4 bases, V lost 8 bases, and 9 bases had no gene match. The CDR3 covers 14 residues. CDR3 in DNA: TGTGCCAGTTCCGCCGGGACAGGGCTGTACGAGCAGTACTTC. Encoded protein: CASSAGTGLYEQYF.

This chain joins TRBV11-2 and TRBJ2-5; 9 bases match TRBD2. The CDR3 has 17 amino acids. Germline CDR1 reads SGHAT; CDR2 reads FQNNGV. J lost 2 bases, V lost 0 bases, and 7 bases had no gene match. DNA for the CDR3: TGTGCCAGCAGCTTAGATGCGGGAGGGCCGTCGCAAGAGACCCAGTACTTC. Its protein product is CASSLDAGGPSQETQYF.

This chain connects TRBV7-6 to TRBJ2-2, with 8 bases fitting TRBD1. The germline V gene encodes CDR1 SGHVS and CDR2 FNYEAQ. Trimming at V came to 4 bases and at J to 2 bases, leaving 9 bases not matched to a gene. This CDR3 has 17 residues. This chain's CDR3 is CASSSDADRGNTGELFF. CDR3 DNA sequence: TGTGCCAGCAGCTCCGACGCAGACAGGGGAAACACCGGGGAGCTGTTTTTT.

Regarding this clone: The junction departs from the called germline gene at one end, perhaps through a read error. Here the CDR3 reads CASREQGILFSYSYTF. CDR3 nucleotide sequence: TGTGCCAGCAGGGAACAGGGCATTCTTTTTTCCTATAGCTACACCTTC. The V gene is TRBV5-6, the J gene TRBJ1-2; the D gene is possibly TRBD1 (6 bases). The length of the CDR3 is 16 residues. Germline V gene data show CDR1 as SGHDT and CDR2 as YYEEEE.

J is TRBJ1-5 and V is TRBV15, with a possible D match to TRBD1 (5 bases). The germline V gene has CDR1 LNHNV and CDR2 YYDKDF (reference sequence). This CDR3 is built from 14 residues. V was clipped by 0 bases and J by 6 bases, with 9 bases between them. The CDR3 spells CATSRDWGVQPQHF. CDR3 nucleotides: TGTGCCACCAGCAGAGATTGGGGGGTTCAGCCCCAGCATTTT.

The chain joins TRBV6-5 to TRBJ2-3, with 12 bases fitting TRBD2. Germline V CDR1 and CDR2: MNHEY, SVGAGI. The CDR3 is made up of 16 amino acids. With 4 bases clipped from V and 6 bases from J, the junction kept 8 bases outside the gene matches. The CDR3 nucleotides are TGTGCCAGCAGTTCAGGGACTAGCGGGCCGCTGGATACGCAGTATTTT. It translates to CASSSGTSGPLDTQYF.

Here the CDR3 reads CASSSDIVVTEAFF. The CDR3 DNA sequence: TGCGCCAGCAGCTCGGACATAGTAGTCACTGAAGCTTTCTTT. The V gene is TRBV5-1, the J gene TRBJ1-1; possible D gene TRBD1, 5 bases. Germline lookup yields CDR1 SGHRS and CDR2 YFSETQ. The V and J ends lost 3 bases and 4 bases respectively, with 13 bases between them. The CDR3 extends over 14 amino acids. Combining the CDR3 with reference TRBV5-1 and TRBJ1-1 gives the whole variable domain KAGVTQTPRYLIKTRGQQVTLSCSPISGHRSVSWYQQTPGQGLQFLFEYFSETQRNKGNFPGRFSGRQFSNSRSEMNVSTLELGDSALYLCASSSDIVVTEAFFGQGTRLTVV.

The J gene is TRBJ2-5, the V gene TRBV29-1; the D gene is possibly TRBD1 (5 bases). The CDR3 loop spans 13 amino acids. Germline V gene data show CDR1 as SQVTM and CDR2 as ANQGSEA. Between the trimmed V and J ends, which lost 6 bases and 5 bases, there was a span of 16 bases. The CDR3 reads CSVVKPGWETQYF. As DNA, the CDR3 is TGCAGCGTGGTGAAGCCAGGGTGGGAGACCCAGTACTTC. Filled out from reference TRBV29-1 and TRBJ2-5, the complete variable domain reads SAVISQKPSRDICQRGTSLTIQCQVDSQVTMMFWYRQQPGQSLTLIATANQGSEATYESGFVIDKFPISRPNLTFSTLTVSNMSPEDSSIYLCSVVKPGWETQYFGPGTRLLVL.

This clone was observed once. The chain couples TRBV2 to TRBJ2-7, with D tentatively TRBD1 (5 bases). Germline CDR1 SNHLY, CDR2 FYNNEI. There are 13 residues in the CDR3. V lost 8 bases, J lost 5 bases, and 16 bases lay in between. The CDR3 spells CASEDSGVNEQYF. CDR3 DNA: TGTGCCAGCGAAGACAGTGGGGTTAACGAGCAGTACTTC.

V is TRBV5-4 and J is TRBJ2-4, with D perhaps matching TRBD2 (6 bases). CDR1 is SGHNT and CDR2 is YYREEE in the germline V gene (reference sequence). The ends were cut back, 0 bases at V and 0 bases at J, with 10 bases in the middle. The CDR3 sequence is 16 residues long. The CDR3 here is CASSLAGGVAKNIQYF. In nucleotides, the CDR3 is TGTGCCAGCAGCTTGGCAGGAGGGGTAGCCAAAAACATTCAGTACTTC.

The chain links TRBV7-9 to TRBJ2-3; no clear D. V was shortened by 0 bases and J by 5 bases, with 12 bases between the two germline ends. The CDR3 runs to 15 residues. Looked up from germline, CDR1 is SEHNR and CDR2 is FQNEAQ (reference sequence). The CDR3, as DNA: TGTGCCAGCAGCTTAGCTTCGGGTTTGGAAGATACGCAGTATTTT. Translated, it gives CASSLASGLEDTQYF.

This clone was observed a single time. This sample includes further DNA sequences coding for the same CDR3. The chain couples TRBV5-4 to TRBJ2-7; no reliable D call. Per germline, CDR1 SGHNT and CDR2 YYREEE (reference sequence). This CDR3 has 11 amino acids. Trimming removed 4 bases at V and 5 bases at J, with 7 bases between. The CDR3 DNA reads as TGTGCCAGCAGCGGCCCCGACGAGCAGTACTTC. Translation gives CASSGPDEQYF.

The chain uses TRBV19 and TRBJ1-2; D gene unclear. This CDR3 is 13 amino acids long. Germline assignment: CDR1 LNHDA and CDR2 SQIVND (reference sequence). The germline V and J ends were trimmed by 3 bases and 4 bases, with 9 bases remaining between them. The CDR3 sequence is CASSMGIGYGYTF. Here the CDR3 DNA reads TGTGCCAGTAGTATGGGGATCGGCTATGGCTACACCTTC.

The rearrangement uses TRBV11-2 and TRBJ2-1; 10 bases line up with TRBD2. The V gene end was trimmed by 2 bases and the J gene end by 5 bases; junction bases not matched to a gene: 6. Germline V gives CDR1 SGHAT, CDR2 FQNNGV. The CDR3 has 16 residues. CDR3 protein: CASSLRSGGGDNEQFF. The CDR3 DNA reads TGTGCCAGCAGCTTACGAAGCGGGGGGGGCGACAATGAGCAGTTCTTC. The variable domain in full, with the rest retrieved from reference TRBV11-2 and TRBJ2-1, is EAGVAQSPRYKIIEKRQSVAFWCNPISGHATLYWYQQILGQGPKLLIQFQNNGVVDDSQLPKDRFSAERLKGVDSTLKIQPAKLEDSAVYLCASSLRSGGGDNEQFFGPGTRLTVL.

This chain joins TRBV28 and TRBJ1-1; 7 positions agree with TRBD1. Germline CDR1 reads MDHEN; CDR2 reads SYDVKM. The CDR3 is 11 amino acids. V lost 4 bases and J lost 8; bases outside the gene matches: 1. The CDR3 spells CASSWDREAFF. The CDR3 DNA reads TGTGCCAGCAGTTGGGACAGAGAAGCTTTCTTT.

V usage is TRBV5-4 and J usage is TRBJ1-1; TRBD1 aligns across 7 bases. The V segment lost 0 bases and the J segment 6 bases; nucleotides outside the gene matches: 5. The germline gives CDR1 SGHNT, CDR2 YYREEE (reference sequence). This CDR3 has 14 amino acids. CDR3 nucleotides: TGTGCCAGCAGCTTGGGCGACAGGGCCGCTGAAGCTTTCTTT. Translating gives CASSLGDRAAEAFF. Based on the CDR3 plus reference TRBV5-4 and TRBJ1-1, the full variable domain is ETGVTQSPTHLIKTRGQQVTLRCSSQSGHNTVSWYQQALGQGPQFIFQYYREEENGRGNFPPRFSGLQFPNYSSELNVNALELDDSALYLCASSLGDRAAEAFFGQGTRLTVV.

The chain uses TRBV2 and TRBJ1-5, with D possibly being TRBD1 (6 bases). V was cut by 2 bases and J by 8 bases, with 13 bases left in between. This CDR3 is 14 amino acids long. The germline gives CDR1 SNHLY, CDR2 FYNNEI. CDR3 sequence: CASSETQGPEPQHF. In DNA form, the CDR3 reads TGTGCCAGCAGTGAAACCCAGGGGCCTGAGCCCCAGCATTTT.

V is TRBV5-5 and J is TRBJ2-7; TRBD2 aligns across 7 bases. This CDR3 is 15 amino acids long. With 6 bases clipped from V and 5 bases from J, the junction kept 14 bases outside the gene matches. CDR1 and CDR2 from the germline V gene are SGHKS and YYEKEE (reference sequence). CDR3 region: CASTLGGTPFHEQYF. The CDR3 nucleotides read TGTGCCAGCACCCTCGGGGGGACCCCCTTCCACGAGCAGTACTTC.

CDR3 region: CASSGSGSFYEQYF. The DNA of the CDR3 is TGTGCCAGCAGCGGGAGCGGGAGTTTCTACGAGCAGTACTTC. The chain is built from TRBV5-6 and TRBJ2-7; 8 positions match TRBD2. V lost 4 bases to trimming and J lost 3 bases; unmatched junction nucleotides: 6. Germline-derived CDR1 and CDR2 are SGHDT and YYEEEE. The CDR3 consists of 14 residues.

This clone has a single count. The V call is TRBV27, the J call TRBJ1-2, with D possibly TRBD1 on 6 matching bases. The CDR3 contains 14 residues. The germline CDR1 and CDR2 sequences are MNHEY and SMNVEV (reference sequence). V was pared by 3 bases and J by 8 bases, with 16 bases between. CDR3 bases: TGTGCCAGCAGTTTGGACCAGGGGCGACTCGGCTACACCTTC. This translates into CASSLDQGRLGYTF.

V and J are TRBV29-1 and TRBJ2-7; TRBD1 aligns across 7 bases. The CDR3 has 15 residues. After removal of 1 base from V and 7 bases from J, the junction contained 13 bases not matched to a gene. Germline CDR1 SQVTM, CDR2 ANQGSEA. CDR3 in amino acids: CSVEGKTGLGDEQYF. In DNA, the CDR3 is TGCAGCGTTGAAGGGAAGACAGGGTTGGGGGATGAGCAGTACTTC.